Reported below is one T cell receptor (beta chain). This clone was observed a single time. The antigen this receptor binds is unknown. Base qualities were left out, and no much larger clone turns up one base away. The data belong to a study of cytomegalovirus exposure and HLA in healthy donors (dated 2017 in TCRdb). For the wider study: According to a later analysis, one platform produced both the 120 validation repertoires and the 730 or so repertoires of the first cohort. The study aimed to test whether signatures of past pathogen exposure could be identified by cataloging public T cell receptors. Along with the approximately 700-subject first cohort, a separate validation cohort of roughly 110 different subjects was used. To predict cytomegalovirus infection status, the study combined high-throughput TCR immunosequencing, statistical association of individual TCRs with disease status, and machine learning. What the work shows at the level of the full study, not this receptor alone: In both the original and validation cohorts, the classifier was reported to diagnose cytomegalovirus status with high specificity and sensitivity. Of the cluster scores, approximately 95% were above 0 in a later analysis, which found that TCRs clustered in the first cohort also tended to co-occur in the 90 to 150 validation repertoires. The validation cohort had no HLA typing available for a later analysis, so co-occurrence within that cohort was assessed over all 110 or so repertoires. A few of the identified cytomegalovirus-associated TCR beta chains were confirmed in vitro to be specific for cytomegalovirus antigens. The study listed 150 to 200 TCR beta chains as associated with cytomegalovirus. Most TCR sequences were seen in very few donors, while some public TCRs were found in many individuals. According to the authors, the approach could potentially be generalized to other disease states and immunological phenotypes.

Donors formed part of the validation cohort, which comprised 120 subjects and was distinct from the first cohort of several hundred subjects. CDR1 and CDR2, per the germline V gene, are MNHNS and SASEGT. The CDR3 numbers 19 residues from cysteine through phenylalanine. The only DNA kept is the CDR3, 57 bases in frame from the first base. Trimmed from V: 4 bases; trimmed from J: 5 bases; junction bases lacking a gene match: 12. Receptors were amplified or captured by the immunoSEQ multiplex PCR assay. As for the original processing: A statistical classification framework was built to diagnose cytomegalovirus status from the catalog of TCR beta chain sequences. TCRdb limited this immuneACCESS table to in-frame rearrangements with V and J called. A share of clones is missing; checked studies link under half to unresolved V genes, and the rest is unexplained. The V and J calls and clone size were taken over from that table, and D and trimming were inferred from the DNA. The sample includes about 190,000 clones, with around 88% observed a single time. The ten largest clones take up more than 1.1% of the sample.

Recombination linked TRBV6-1 to TRBJ2-1, and 15 junction bases match TRBD2. Sequencing was performed on PBMCs. This receptor was identified in a woman aged 18-29 years in good health and CMV-seronegative. The CDR3 in this case is CASSVLRTSGRAVDNEQFF. The DNA sequence is as follows: TGTGCCAGCAGTGTTTTAAGGACTAGCGGGAGGGCCGTAGACAATGAGCAGTTCTTC.